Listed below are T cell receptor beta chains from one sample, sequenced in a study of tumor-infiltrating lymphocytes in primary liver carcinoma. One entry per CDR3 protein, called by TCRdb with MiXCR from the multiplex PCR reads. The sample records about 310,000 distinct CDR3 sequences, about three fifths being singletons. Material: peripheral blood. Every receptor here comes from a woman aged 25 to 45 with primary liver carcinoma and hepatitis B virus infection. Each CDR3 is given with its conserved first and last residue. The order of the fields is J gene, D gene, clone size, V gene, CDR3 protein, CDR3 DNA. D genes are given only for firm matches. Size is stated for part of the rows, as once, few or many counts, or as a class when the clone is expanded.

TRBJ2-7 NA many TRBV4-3 CASSQGYRTSSSYEQYF TGCGCCAGCAGCCAAGGGTACCGAACTTCGAGCTCCTACGAGCAGTACTTC
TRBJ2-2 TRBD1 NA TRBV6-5 CASRAQGAVPGVLFF TGTGCCAGCAGGGCCCAGGGGGCAGTTCCCGGGGTGCTGTTTTTT
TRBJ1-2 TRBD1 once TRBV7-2 CASSPGGTGGAYGYTF TGTGCCAGCAGCCCCGGGGGGACAGGGGGCGCATATGGCTACACCTTC
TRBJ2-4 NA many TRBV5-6 CASSLRDGKNIQYF TGTGCCAGCAGCTTGAGGGACGGCAAAAACATTCAGTACTTC
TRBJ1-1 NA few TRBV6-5 CASSYGLETNTEAFF TGTGCCAGCAGTTACGGGTTAGAAACTAACACTGAAGCTTTCTTT
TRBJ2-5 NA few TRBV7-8 CASSPPMKQETQYF TGTGCCAGCAGCCCACCTATGAAACAAGAGACCCAGTACTTC
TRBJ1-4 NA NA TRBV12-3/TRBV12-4 CASSHSSDEKLFF TGTGCCAGCAGCCACAGCTCTGATGAAAAACTGTTTTTT
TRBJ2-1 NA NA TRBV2 CASWIGLNNEQFF TGTGCCAGCTGGATAGGACTTAACAATGAGCAGTTCTTC
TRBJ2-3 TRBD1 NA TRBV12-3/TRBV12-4 CASSQTDRAKDTQYF TGTGCCAGCTCCCAGACGGACAGGGCGAAAGATACGCAGTATTTT
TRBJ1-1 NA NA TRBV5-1 CASSLSDRGLNTGAFF TGCGCCAGCAGCTTGTCGGACAGAGGATTGAACACTGGAGCTTTCTTT
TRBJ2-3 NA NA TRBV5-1 CASRWASSPTDTQYF TGCGCCAGCAGGTGGGCATCGTCGCCCACAGATACGCAGTATTTT
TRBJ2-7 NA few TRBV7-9 CASSFGFGSTYEQYF TGTGCCAGCAGCTTCGGGTTCGGGAGCACCTACGAGCAGTACTTC
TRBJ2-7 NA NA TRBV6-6 CASSYPCEGPYEQYF TGTGCCAGCAGTTACCCCTGTGAGGGGCCCTACGAGCAGTACTTC
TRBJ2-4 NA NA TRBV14 CASSQEGYMDLAKNIQYF TGTGCCAGCAGCCAAGAAGGGTACATGGACCTAGCCAAAAACATTCAGTACTTC
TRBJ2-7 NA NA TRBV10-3 CAISFLAEGGIEQYF TGTGCCATCAGTTTCCTAGCGGAGGGGGGGATCGAGCAGTACTTC
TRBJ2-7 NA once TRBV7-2 CASSNGLAEQYF TGTGCCAGCAGTAATGGGCTAGCAGAGCAGTACTTC
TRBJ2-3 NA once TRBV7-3 CASSLIGDTQYF TGTGCCAGCAGCTTAATTGGAGATACGCAGTATTTT
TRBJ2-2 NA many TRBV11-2 CASSLAGGQAGTGELFF TGTGCCAGCAGCTTAGCGGGGGGACAGGCGGGCACCGGGGAGCTGTTTTTT
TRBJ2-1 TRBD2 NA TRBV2 CASIALAGYNEQFF TGTGCCAGCATAGCCCTAGCGGGATACAATGAGCAGTTCTTC
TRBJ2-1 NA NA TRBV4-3 CASSQDAGSFCNEQFF TGCGCCAGCAGCCAAGATGCGGGAAGTTTCTGCAATGAGCAATTCTTC
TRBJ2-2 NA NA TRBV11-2 CVSSPQQAANTGELFF TGTGTCAGCAGCCCCCAACAGGCCGCGAACACCGGGGAGCTGTTTTTT
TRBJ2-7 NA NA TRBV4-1 CASSQDGPGVGPHEQYF TGCGCCAGCAGTCAAGATGGCCCCGGGGTCGGGCCTCACGAGCAGTACTTC
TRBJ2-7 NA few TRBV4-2 CASSQDAAGYEQYF TGTGCCAGCAGCCAAGATGCCGCCGGCTACGAGCAGTACTTC
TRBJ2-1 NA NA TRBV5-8 CASSFFERFF TGTGCCAGCAGCTTTTTCGAGCGGTTCTTC
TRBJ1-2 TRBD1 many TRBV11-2 CASSLDRGDGYTF TGTGCCAGCAGCTTGGACAGGGGCGATGGCTACACCTTC